This T cell receptor beta chain is from a study of cytomegalovirus exposure and HLA in healthy donors (TCRdb year 2017). Some background on the complete study: An earlier analysis of 587 of the donors reported about 250 Gb of sequence data and approximately 110 million unique TCR beta sequences from about 200 million T cells. An early release covering about 600 HLA-typed donors comprised about 300 gigabases of sequencing data and tens of millions of unique TCR sequences. Of the roughly 400 genotyped donors, 80% to 90% were placed in the genetic ancestry cluster associated with self-reported Caucasian donors. The aim of the study was to test whether cataloging public T cell receptors could identify signatures of past pathogen exposure. The study used immunosequencing to profile the T cell repertoires of 600 to 850 subjects and linked those repertoires to cytomegalovirus serostatus. A separate validation cohort of roughly 120 different subjects was used in addition to the roughly 620-subject first cohort. The study combined high-throughput TCR immunosequencing, statistical association of individual TCRs with disease status, and machine learning to predict cytomegalovirus infection status. A later analysis re-analyzed previously published TCR beta repertoires from several hundred donors and added high-resolution HLA genotyping to study TCR occurrence patterns. Rather than drawing on any new phenotypic data, the later analysis identified candidate immune exposures from TCR beta sequences and the way those sequences occurred across donors. An earlier analysis of 587 of the donors applied high-throughput TCR beta sequencing to assess whether each TCR beta V gene segment acted as functional or pseudogenic. Donor age, sex, ethnicity and CMV serostatus were compiled alongside the repertoire data. In a later genetic analysis, genome-wide SNP genotypes for about three fifths of the 666 donors were used, and that subset was treated as a discovery cohort. Every repertoire in the discovery cohort had been generated on one and the same sequencing platform. HLA typing included class I and class II loci at four-digit resolution. Typing coverage varied by locus: roughly 629-630 donors for A, B, C, DRB1 and DQB1; 522 for DQA1; nearly 610 for DPA1; fewer than 480 for DPB1. A few DR-DQ haplotypes were treated as single units for association and clustering because of strong linkage in the cohort. Among roughly 400 genotyped donors of the cohort, an average of about 220,000 unique TCR beta nucleotide sequences was sequenced per donor, of which approximately 18% were non-productive.

General findings and caveats noted by the study authors: According to a later analysis, parvovirus B19, influenza, CMV and Epstein-Barr virus appeared linked to several top co-occurrence clusters. Presence/absence analyses assumed roughly uniform sequencing depth across donors, an assumption that may not hold. While some public TCRs were present in many individuals, most TCR sequences turned up only very rarely across donors. A few of the identified cytomegalovirus-associated TCR beta chains were confirmed in vitro to be specific for cytomegalovirus antigens. According to the authors, the approach could potentially be generalized to other disease states and immunological phenotypes. Correlated functional status among segregating V segments might be attributable to linkage disequilibrium, but an unknown experimental factor could not be ruled out. Because HLA typing was missing for some donors at each locus, association tests included only the typed subset. Strong co-occurrence of HLA alleles, especially DR and DQ, made assigning TCR associations to individual alleles difficult. In both the original and validation cohorts, the classifier was reported to diagnose cytomegalovirus status with high specificity and sensitivity. An earlier analysis of 587 of the donors showed that most TCR beta V segments appeared in productive rearrangements either about 90% or about 30% of the time, which broadly matched IMGT annotations. An association between a missense DCLRE1C variant and V-gene and J-gene trimming of TCR beta chains was found in a later genetic analysis and replicated in an independent cohort. In a later genetic analysis, fewer N-insertions in productive TCRs were reported among donors in an Asian-associated ancestry cluster than the roughly 670-donor mean. The only immune exposure information available for the cohort was CMV serostatus. A further reported finding was that TCR beta sequences accurately predicted the HLA-A and HLA-B alleles for most subjects in the first cohort. In this cohort, only TCR beta chains were sequenced, and detectable features were limited by the absence of alpha or paired-chain data. In a later analysis, TCR association rates were found to vary across HLA loci, with the most associated TCRs seen for DRB1 alleles and the fewest for HLA-C alleles. A group of highly shared sequence variants was considered likely to be a technical artifact of the sequencing pipeline. In a later analysis, most CMV-associated TCR beta chains were found to appear HLA-restricted, with HLA associations seemingly driven largely by CMV exposure. Because counts were too low, some 17 rarely observed V segments, including chromosome 9 orphons, were excluded from the earlier analysis of several hundred of the donors. Specific HLA alleles were associated with 15,000 to 20,000 TCR beta sequences at a false discovery rate of 0.05 in a later analysis. A later analysis found that HLA-associated TCR beta chains were more clonally expanded and had lower generation probabilities than equally common non-associated chains. A total of fewer than 200 TCR beta chains were listed by the study as associated with cytomegalovirus. The 87-base-pair reads could not distinguish some IMGT-functional V segments, including TRBV6-2 and TRBV6-3, so those segments were excluded.

The library was obtained by the immunoSEQ multiplex PCR assay. A mixture of 60 forward primers for TCR Vbeta segments and 13 reverse primers for TCR Jbeta segments was used in the multiplex PCR. The CDR3 region of rearranged TCR beta genes was amplified from genomic DNA with a multiplex PCR assay. The Illumina HiSeq System was used to sequence the amplified TCR beta libraries as 87-base-pair reads. Per the authors' processing: In a later analysis, roughly 80 million unique TCR beta chains were counted across the roughly 670 repertoires, and roughly 11 million of these chains were shared by at least two donors. A nearest-neighbor algorithm error-corrected the raw reads and collapsed the reads into unique sequences, merging closely related sequences to remove PCR and sequencing errors. To assign V, D and J gene segments, CDR3 sequences were aligned to IMGT reference sequences. For a sequence to be retained, at least a six-nucleotide match to both a V gene segment and a J gene segment was required. Rearrangements were classified as productive when the CDR3 lacked stop codons and remained in frame with V and J, and all other rearrangements were classified as non-productive. Following IMGT convention, CDR3 was defined as the stretch from the second conserved V-encoded cysteine to the conserved J-encoded phenylalanine. Sequences without an unambiguous match to a single V gene segment were excluded from the earlier analysis of a few hundred of the donors. In an earlier analysis of approximately 550 of the donors, V segments were called functional above 56.7% productive rearrangements and were called segregating when the between-donor standard deviation exceeded 5%. A statistical classification framework was built for diagnosing cytomegalovirus status from the catalog of TCR beta chain sequences. In a later analysis, TCR nucleotide sequences were compared against IMGT/GENE-DB human TR gene sequences so that V and J genes could be assigned. Using the TCRdist pipeline, a later analysis assigned CDR3 sequences along with most-parsimonious VDJ recombination scenarios. In a later analysis, each TCR beta chain was defined by its CDR3 amino acid sequence together with its V-gene family, and reads lacking a unique V-gene family were excluded. In a later analysis, 450 to 600 highly shared, low-generation-probability nucleotide sequences were removed to address suspected cross-contamination and a sequencing artifact. In a later analysis, a clonal expansion index was calculated for each public chain from normalized within-repertoire ranks of inferred template counts. In a later analysis, generation probabilities were computed using a VDJ recombination model fitted to out-of-frame rearrangements, and the results were checked against IGoR. In a later analysis, TCR-TCR, TCR-HLA and TCR-CMV co-occurrence was scored with hypergeometric tests, and a repertoire-size bias correction was applied to TCR pairs. A later analysis estimated false discovery rates by permuting HLA or CMV assignments 20 times. In a later analysis, co-occurring TCRs were grouped using DBSCAN, with TCRdist sequence similarity added in when clustering inside HLA-allele-positive subsets. Repertoires with fewer than 30,000 or more than 120,000 public chains, plus five repertoires with anomalous nucleotide sharing, were excluded from co-occurrence clustering. TCRdb obtained this table from immuneACCESS and retained in-frame rearrangements with V and J assigned. These tables miss some clones; where compared with another copy, unresolved V genes account for less than half of the shortfall, and the remainder is unexplained. The D gene and trimming were derived from the DNA, and the V and J assignments and clone size from that table. Present in this sample are 150,000 or so clones, around 66% of which were seen just once. The ten largest clones add up to 2.5% to 3.5% of the sample.

The CDR3, cysteine through phenylalanine, is 14 amino acids long. Only the CDR3 DNA is retained, 42 bases long and in frame from the first base. CDR1 SGHRS and CDR2 YFSETQ are derived from the germline V gene. V loses 0 bases of germline sequence and J loses 6 bases, and the interval between the two ends is 10 bases. Comment on this clone: What this receptor recognizes is not known. No clone much larger than this one lies a single base away; base qualities are absent.

The cohort comprised hundreds of healthy bone marrow donors. All cohort members were sampled while nominally healthy, although unrecorded immune exposures were likely present. The donor was CMV seropositive and belonged to the group of 250 to 300 seropositive cohort members. Every donor gave a peripheral blood sample, and the peripheral blood mononuclear cells from that sample were used for TCR beta sequencing. Genomic DNA extraction from the blood cell samples was performed with the Qiagen DNeasy Blood Extraction Kit. The sequenced sample consisted of PBMCs. This sequence was found in a woman in her 30s in good health and CMV-seropositive. The V and J segments used are TRBV5-1 and TRBJ1-3; the D gene remains uncertain. The DNA sequence reads TGCGCCAGCAGCTTGGACAGCTCGGTAAACACCATATATTTT. This codes for CASSLDSSVNTIYF.